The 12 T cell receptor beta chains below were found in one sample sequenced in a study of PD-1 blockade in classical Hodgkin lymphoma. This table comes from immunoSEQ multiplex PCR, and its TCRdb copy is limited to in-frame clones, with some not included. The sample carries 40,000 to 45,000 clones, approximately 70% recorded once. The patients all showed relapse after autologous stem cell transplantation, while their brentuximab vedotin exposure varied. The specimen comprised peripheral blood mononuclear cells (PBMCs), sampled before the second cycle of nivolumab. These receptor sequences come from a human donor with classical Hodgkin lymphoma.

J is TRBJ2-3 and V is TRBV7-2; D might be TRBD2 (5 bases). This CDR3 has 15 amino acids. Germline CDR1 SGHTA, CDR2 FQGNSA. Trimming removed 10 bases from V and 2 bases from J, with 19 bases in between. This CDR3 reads CAIRTSREITDTQYF. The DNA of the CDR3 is TGTGCCATCAGGACGAGTAGGGAGATCACAGATACGCAGTATTTT.

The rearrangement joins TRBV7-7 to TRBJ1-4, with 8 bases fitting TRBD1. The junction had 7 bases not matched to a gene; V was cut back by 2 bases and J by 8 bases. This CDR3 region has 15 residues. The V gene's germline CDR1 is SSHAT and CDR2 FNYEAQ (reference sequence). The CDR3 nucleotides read TGTGCCAGCAGCTTAACGACAGGGGTATACGAAAAACTGTTTTTT. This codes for CASSLTTGVYEKLFF.

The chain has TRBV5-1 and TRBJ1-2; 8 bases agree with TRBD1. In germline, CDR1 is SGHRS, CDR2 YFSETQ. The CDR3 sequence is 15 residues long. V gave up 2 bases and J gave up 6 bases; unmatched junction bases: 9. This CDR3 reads CASSLAGDRGNGYTF. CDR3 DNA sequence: TGCGCCAGCAGCTTAGCCGGAGACAGGGGCAATGGCTACACCTTC.

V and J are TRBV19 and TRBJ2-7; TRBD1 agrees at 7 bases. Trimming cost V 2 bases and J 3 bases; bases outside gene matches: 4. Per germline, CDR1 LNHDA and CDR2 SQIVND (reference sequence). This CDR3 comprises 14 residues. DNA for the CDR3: TGTGCCAGTAGTATAAAAGCAGGGGGCTACGAGCAGTACTTC. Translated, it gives CASSIKAGGYEQYF.

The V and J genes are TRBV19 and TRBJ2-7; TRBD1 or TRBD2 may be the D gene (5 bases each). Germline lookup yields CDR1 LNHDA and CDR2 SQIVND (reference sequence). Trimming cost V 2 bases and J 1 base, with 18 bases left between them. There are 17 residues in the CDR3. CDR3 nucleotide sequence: TGTGCCAGTAGTATATTGAGTCGGGGCCCCTCGTCCTACGAGCAGTACTTC. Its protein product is CASSILSRGPSSYEQYF.

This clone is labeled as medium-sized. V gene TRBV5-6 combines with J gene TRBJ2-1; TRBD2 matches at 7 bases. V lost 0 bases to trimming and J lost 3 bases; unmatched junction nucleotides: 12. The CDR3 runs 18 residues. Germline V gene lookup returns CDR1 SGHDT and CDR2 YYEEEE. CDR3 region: CASSLAFRSGTNYNEQFF. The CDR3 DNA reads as TGTGCCAGCAGCTTGGCCTTCCGGTCAGGGACTAACTACAATGAGCAGTTCTTC.

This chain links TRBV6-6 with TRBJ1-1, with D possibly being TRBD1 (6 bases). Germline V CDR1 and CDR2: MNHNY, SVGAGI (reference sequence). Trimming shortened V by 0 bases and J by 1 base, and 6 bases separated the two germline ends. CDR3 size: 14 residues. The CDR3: CASSYSDRNTEAFF. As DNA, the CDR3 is TGTGCCAGCAGTTACTCGGACAGGAACACTGAAGCTTTCTTT.

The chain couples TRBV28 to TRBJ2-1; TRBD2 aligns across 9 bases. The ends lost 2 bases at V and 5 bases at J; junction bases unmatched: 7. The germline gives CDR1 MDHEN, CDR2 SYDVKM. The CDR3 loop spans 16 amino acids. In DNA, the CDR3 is TGTGCCAGCAGTTTAGCCGAGCGGGGGGTCAACAATGAGCAGTTCTTC. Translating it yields CASSLAERGVNNEQFF. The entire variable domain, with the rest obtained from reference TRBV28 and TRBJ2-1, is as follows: DVKVTQSSRYLVKRTGEKVFLECVQDMDHENMFWYRQDPGLGLRLIYFSYDVKMKEKGDIPEGYSVSREKKERFSLILESASTNQTSMYLCASSLAERGVNNEQFFGPGTRLTVL.

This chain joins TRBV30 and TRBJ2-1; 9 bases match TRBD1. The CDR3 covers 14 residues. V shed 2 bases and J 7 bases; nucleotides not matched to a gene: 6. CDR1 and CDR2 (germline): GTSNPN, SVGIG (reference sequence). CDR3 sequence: CAWSKDRGRNEQFF. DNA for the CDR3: TGTGCCTGGAGTAAGGACAGGGGAAGGAATGAGCAGTTCTTC.

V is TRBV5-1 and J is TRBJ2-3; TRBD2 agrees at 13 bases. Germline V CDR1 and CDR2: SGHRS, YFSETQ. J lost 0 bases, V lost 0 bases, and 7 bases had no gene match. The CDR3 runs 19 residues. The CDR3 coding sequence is TGCGCCAGCAGCTTGGTATGGACTAGCGGGAGAGAAAGCACAGATACGCAGTATTTT. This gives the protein CASSLVWTSGRESTDTQYF.

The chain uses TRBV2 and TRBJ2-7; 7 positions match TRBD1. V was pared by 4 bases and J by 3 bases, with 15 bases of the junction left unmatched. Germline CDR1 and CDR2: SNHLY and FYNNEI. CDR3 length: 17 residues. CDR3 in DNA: TGTGCCAGCAGTGTCCCACGTTTCGCCGGGACAGTCTACGAGCAGTACTTC. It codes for CASSVPRFAGTVYEQYF.

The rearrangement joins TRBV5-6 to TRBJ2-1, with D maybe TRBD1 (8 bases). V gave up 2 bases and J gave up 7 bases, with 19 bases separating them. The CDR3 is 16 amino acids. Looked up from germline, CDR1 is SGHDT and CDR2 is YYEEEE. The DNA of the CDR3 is TGTGCCAGCAGCTTCAGCGGGACAGGAAGGTATAATGAGCAGTTCTTC. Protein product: CASSFSGTGRYNEQFF. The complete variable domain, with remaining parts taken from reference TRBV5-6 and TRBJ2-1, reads DAGVTQSPTHLIKTRGQQVTLRCSPKSGHDTVSWYQQALGQGPQFIFQYYEEEERQRGNFPDRFSGHQFPNYSSELNVNALLLGDSALYLCASSFSGTGRYNEQFFGPGTRLTVL.